The T cell receptor beta chain under discussion was sequenced for a study of T cell clonality in common variable immunodeficiency. This clone was picked up many times. The read halts 3 residues ahead of the CDR3 end, with the missing end drawn from the germline J gene. Germline CDR1 and CDR2: MNHNS and SASEGT. V was clipped by 1 base and J by 0 bases; unmatched bases: 0. This CDR3 is built from 15 residues. Produced via immunoSEQ multiplex PCR; TCRdb's table is partial and in-frame only. The table lists more than 55,000 clones, with no singletons. The sequenced sample consisted of peripheral blood mononuclear cells. The sequence was collected from a person aged 18 to 75 in good health. This chain connects TRBV6-1 to TRBJ2-7, with TRBD1 matching 10 bases. The CDR3 protein is CASSEGTGGSYEQYF. The CDR3 bases that were read are TGTGCCAGCAGTGAAGGGACAGGGGGCTCCTACGAG.